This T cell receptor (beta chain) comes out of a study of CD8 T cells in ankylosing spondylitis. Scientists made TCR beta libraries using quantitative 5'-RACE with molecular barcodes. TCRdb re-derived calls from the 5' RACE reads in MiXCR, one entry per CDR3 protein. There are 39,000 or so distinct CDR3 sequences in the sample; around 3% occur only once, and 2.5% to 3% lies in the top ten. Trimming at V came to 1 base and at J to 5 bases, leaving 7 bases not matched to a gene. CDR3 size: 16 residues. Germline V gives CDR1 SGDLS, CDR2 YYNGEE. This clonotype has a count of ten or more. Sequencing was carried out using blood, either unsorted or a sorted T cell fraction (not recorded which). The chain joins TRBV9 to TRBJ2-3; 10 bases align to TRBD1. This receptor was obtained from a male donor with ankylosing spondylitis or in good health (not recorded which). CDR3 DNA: TGTGCCAGCAGCGTAAGAGGGACAGGGGAATTAGATACGCAGTATTTT. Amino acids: CASSVRGTGELDTQYF. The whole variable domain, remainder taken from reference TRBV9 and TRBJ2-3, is DSGVTQTPKHLITATGQRVTLRCSPRSGDLSVYWYQQSLDQGLQFLIQYYNGEERAKGNILERFSAQQFPDLHSELNLSSLELGDSALYFCASSVRGTGELDTQYFGPGTRLTVL.